This T cell receptor beta chain derives from a study of T cells in Graves' hyperthyroidism and ophthalmopathy. Study-wide results and limits: Using 13 V-J features, a model discriminated ophthalmopathy from stable hyperthyroidism. Ophthalmopathy, as predicted by the model, came a median around 6 months after the prediction.

There are many counts of this clonotype. Its target is not known. The CDR3 covers 17 residues. From germline, CDR1 is SGDLS and CDR2 YYNGEE. V was pared by 0 bases and J by 0 bases, with 4 bases of the junction left unmatched. The source material, RNA transcripts, was used to amplify TCR beta CDR3 regions. RT-PCR in the first round (using the HTBI primer set) targeted the TCR CDR3. TCRdb re-called the multiplex PCR reads through MiXCR, storing one row per CDR3 protein. The repertoire includes a few hundred thousand distinct CDR3 sequences, 15% to 20% of them detected once, and 40% sits in the top ten. Uncontrolled infections, other autoimmune diseases, pregnancy or lactation led to exclusion of patients.

This TCR came from a man aged 18 to 29 with Graves' ophthalmopathy. What was sequenced was blood. The chain employs TRBV9 and TRBJ2-1, with TRBD2 matching over 9 bases. CDR3 in amino acids: CASSVATSGSSYNEQFF. Here the CDR3 DNA reads TGTGCCAGCAGCGTAGCTACTAGCGGGTCCTCCTACAATGAGCAGTTCTTC.